Sequencing of this TCR beta chain was carried out in a study of regulatory T cells in long-lasting Graves disease. This clonotype was counted at least ten times. V lost 4 bases, J lost 0 bases, and 11 bases lay in between. The CDR3 covers 15 residues. Germline V gene sequence: CDR1 SGDLS, CDR2 YYNGEE. Construction of TCR beta libraries relied on iRepertoire HTBI primers and on Arm-PCR targeting CDR3 regions. Each CDR3 protein gets one entry after TCRdb re-called the multiplex PCR reads with MiXCR. The sample contains some 330,000 distinct CDR3 sequences, around 11% of which appear only once. Noted time point: newly diagnosed GD, antithyroid drugs for less than 3 months. Generation of the TCR library employed RNA extracted from PBMCs. The same sample was also used in a study of T cells in Graves' hyperthyroidism and ophthalmopathy. From that paper: Initially, a first-round RT-PCR of the TCR CDR3 employed the HTBI primer set.

The sequencing here drew on peripheral blood mononuclear cells (PBMCs), taken at new diagnosis, from a patient treated with antithyroid drugs. The clonotype originates from a woman aged 18-29 years with Graves disease. The chain employs TRBV9 and TRBJ1-3; the D is unclear. DNA of the CDR3: TGTGCCAGCAGCCCCGGGATCAGCTCTGGAAACACCATATATTTT. It is translated as CASSPGISSGNTIYF.